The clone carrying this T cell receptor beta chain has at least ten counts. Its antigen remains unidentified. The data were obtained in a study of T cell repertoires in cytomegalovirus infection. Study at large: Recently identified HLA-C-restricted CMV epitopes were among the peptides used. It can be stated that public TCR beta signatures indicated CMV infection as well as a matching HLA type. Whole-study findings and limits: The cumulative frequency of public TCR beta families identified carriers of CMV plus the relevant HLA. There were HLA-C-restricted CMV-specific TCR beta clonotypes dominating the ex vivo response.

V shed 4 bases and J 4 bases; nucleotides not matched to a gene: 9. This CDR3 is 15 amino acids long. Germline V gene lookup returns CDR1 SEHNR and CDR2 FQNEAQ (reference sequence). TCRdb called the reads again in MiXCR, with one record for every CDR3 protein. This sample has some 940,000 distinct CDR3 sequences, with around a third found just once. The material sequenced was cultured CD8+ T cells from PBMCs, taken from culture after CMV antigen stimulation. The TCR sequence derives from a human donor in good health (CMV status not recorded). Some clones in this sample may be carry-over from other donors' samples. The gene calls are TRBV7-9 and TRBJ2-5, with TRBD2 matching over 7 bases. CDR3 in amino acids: CASSSGTGGLETQYF. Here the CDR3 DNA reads TGTGCCAGCAGCTCCGGGACGGGGGGTTTAGAGACCCAGTACTTC.